This is a list of T cell receptor beta chains from one sample in a study of T cells in Graves' hyperthyroidism and ophthalmopathy. TCRdb re-called the multiplex PCR reads through MiXCR, storing one row per CDR3 protein. The table lists approximately 640,000 distinct CDR3 sequences, around 15% of them singletons. The sequenced material came from blood. All receptors derive from a man aged 50 or older with Graves' hyperthyroidism. The CDR3 runs from the conserved cysteine through the conserved F or W. A D gene is named only where the DNA matches it firmly. Not all rows give a size; the values are once, few, many and, for expanded clones, a class.

J gene | V gene | CDR3 length | D gene | clone size | CDR3 protein | CDR3 DNA
TRBJ2-7 | TRBV24-1 | 16 | TRBD1 | few | CATSDYDRGSTYEQYF | TGTGCCACCAGTGATTACGACAGGGGTTCTACCTACGAGCAGTACTTC
TRBJ2-3 | TRBV12-5 | 14 | TRBD2 | few | CASVGGRSTDTQYF | TGTGCTAGTGTCGGCGGGAGAAGCACAGATACGCAGTATTTT
TRBJ2-7 | TRBV7-9 | 14 | . | . | CASSTIGTTGTTYF | TGTGCCAGCAGCACGATCGGGACAACGGGAACGACGTACTTC
TRBJ1-2 | TRBV6-1 | 14 | TRBD1 | few | CASRNRDRVDGYTF | TGTGCCAGCAGGAACCGGGACAGGGTCGATGGCTACACCTTC
TRBJ1-5 | TRBV6-1 | 15 | TRBD1 | few | CASSETTGGNQPQHF | TGTGCCAGCAGTGAAACAACAGGGGGTAATCAGCCCCAGCATTTT
TRBJ2-7 | TRBV24-1 | 15 | TRBD1 | few | CATSDPGGRSYEQYF | TGTGCCACCAGTGATCCAGGGGGCAGAAGCTACGAGCAGTACTTC
TRBJ2-7 | TRBV28 | 14 | TRBD1 | many | CASRGAGGFDEQYF | TGTGCCAGCAGAGGGGCAGGGGGCTTCGACGAGCAGTACTTC
TRBJ2-5 | TRBV5-1 | 12 | . | few | CASRGSKETQYF | TGCGCCAGCAGGGGTAGCAAAGAGACCCAGTACTTC
TRBJ2-7 | TRBV10-3 | 15 | TRBD1 | . | CAISDWDRETHEQYF | TGTGCCATCAGTGATTGGGACAGGGAAACCCACGAGCAGTACTTC
TRBJ2-1 | TRBV7-9 | 13 | TRBD1 | few | CASSLTGGSEQFF | TGTGCCAGCAGCTTAACAGGGGGGAGTGAGCAGTTCTTC
TRBJ2-1 | TRBV24-1 | 14 | . | . | CATSDFEQPHEQFF | TGTGCCACCAGTGATTTTGAGCAGCCACATGAGCAGTTCTTC
TRBJ2-2 | TRBV9 | 14 | . | . | CASSVGGDTGELFF | TGTGCCAGCAGCGTAGGGGGGGACACCGGGGAGCTGTTTTTT
TRBJ2-1 | TRBV9 | 14 | . | . | CASSGTTGIGEQFF | TGTGCCAGCAGCGGAACCACAGGGATAGGTGAGCAGTTCTTC
TRBJ1-4 | TRBV30 | 12 | . | . | CAWSVIGEKLFF | TGTGCCTGGAGTGTAATAGGTGAAAAACTGTTTTTT
TRBJ1-4 | TRBV28 | 16 | TRBD1 | few | CASFPGQGIQSEKLFF | TGTGCCAGCTTCCCGGGACAGGGGATTCAGAGTGAAAAACTGTTTTTT
TRBJ2-7 | TRBV27 | 16 | TRBD2 | many | CASSSLSSGRAYEQYF | TGTGCCAGCAGTTCCCTCTCTAGCGGGAGGGCCTACGAGCAGTACTTC
TRBJ2-2 | TRBV27 | 16 | . | many | CASSANRQRYTGELFF | TGTGCCAGCAGTGCTAACAGGCAGAGGTACACCGGGGAGCTGTTTTTT
TRBJ1-1 | TRBV12-3/TRBV12-4 | 12 | TRBD1 | many | CASNTDRGRAFF | TGTGCCAGCAACACGGACAGGGGGCGAGCTTTCTTT
TRBJ2-7 | TRBV10-1 | 13 | . | few | CASSPRVDYEQYF | TGCGCCAGCTCCCCACGGGTAGACTACGAGCAGTACTTC
TRBJ2-1 | TRBV29-1 | 13 | . | . | CSVDPVTYNEQFF | TGCAGCGTTGACCCGGTTACCTACAATGAGCAGTTCTTC
TRBJ1-5 | TRBV19 | 15 | . | many | CASSIGQGYNQPQHF | TGTGCCAGTAGTATTGGGCAGGGCTACAATCAGCCCCAGCATTTT
TRBJ2-1 | TRBV10-3 | 16 | . | few | CAISESRGRAYNEQFF | TGTGCCATCAGTGAGTCTCGGGGACGGGCCTACAATGAGCAGTTCTTC
TRBJ1-5 | TRBV28 | 13 | . | . | CASRIGLNQPQHF | TGTGCCAGCAGGATTGGGCTGAATCAGCCCCAGCATTTT
TRBJ1-5 | TRBV3-1 | 13 | . | few | CASSQAGFQPQHF | TGTGCCAGCAGCCAAGCGGGGTTCCAGCCCCAGCATTTT
TRBJ1-2 | TRBV10-3 | 14 | . | . | CAISDSGGGDGYTF | TGTGCCATCAGTGACAGCGGGGGCGGTGATGGCTACACCTTC
TRBJ1-5 | TRBV20-1 | 14 | . | few | CSASPGVGNQPQHF | TGCAGTGCTAGTCCCGGGGTAGGCAATCAGCCCCAGCATTTT
TRBJ2-7 | TRBV7-8 | 17 | . | . | CASSLAIPGTHTYEQYF | TGTGCCAGCAGCTTGGCTATCCCCGGGACTCATACCTACGAGCAGTACTTC
TRBJ1-1 | TRBV5-1 | 16 | TRBD1 | . | CASSLEGPTGVTEAFF | TGCGCCAGCAGCTTGGAAGGCCCCACAGGGGTCACTGAAGCTTTCTTT
TRBJ2-7 | TRBV3-1 | 14 | . | . | CASSQDRRGYEQYF | TGTGCCAGCAGCCAAGACAGGCGGGGTTACGAGCAGTACTTC
TRBJ2-5 | TRBV24-1 | 11 | . | many | CATSEGETQYF | TGTGCCACCAGTGAGGGTGAGACCCAGTACTTC
TRBJ1-2 | TRBV5-6 | 18 | TRBD1 | . | CASSGDSPRIYWDYGYTF | TGTGCCAGCAGCGGGGACAGCCCTCGGATCTACTGGGACTATGGCTACACCTTC
TRBJ2-1 | TRBV29-1 | 14 | . | . | CSDRAGSGGDEQFF | TGCAGCGACCGGGCGGGGAGCGGAGGGGATGAGCAGTTCTTC
TRBJ1-1 | TRBV27 | 14 | TRBD1 | many | CASSFYRGQAEAFF | TGTGCCAGCAGTTTCTACAGGGGGCAGGCTGAAGCTTTCTTT
TRBJ1-5 | TRBV6-2/TRBV6-3 | 17 | . | . | CASSPTTGSGSNQPQHF | TGTGCCAGCAGTCCCACTACCGGGAGCGGAAGCAATCAGCCCCAGCATTTT
TRBJ2-5 | TRBV5-4 | 14 | . | few | CASSLDRKEETQYF | TGTGCCAGCAGTTTGGACAGAAAAGAAGAGACCCAGTACTTC
TRBJ2-4 | TRBV11-2 | 12 | . | many | CASSLDANIQYF | TGTGCCAGCAGCTTAGACGCGAACATTCAGTACTTC
TRBJ2-6 | TRBV5-1 | 19 | . | . | CASSLDSRPTLSGANVLTF | TGCGCCAGCAGTTTAGACTCGAGACCTACTCTCTCTGGGGCCAACGTCCTGACTTTC
TRBJ2-5 | TRBV15 | 15 | . | . | CATSRDNSGQETQYF | TGTGCCACCAGCAGAGATAACAGCGGGCAAGAGACCCAGTACTTC
TRBJ2-7 | TRBV6-2/TRBV6-3 | 14 | . | many | CASSSSIRVHEQYF | TGTGCCAGCAGTTCCTCAATCAGGGTTCACGAGCAGTACTTC
TRBJ2-3 | TRBV2 | 16 | TRBD2 | many | CASSEIAGGFTDTQYF | TGTGCCAGCAGCGAGATAGCGGGAGGATTCACAGATACGCAGTATTTT
TRBJ1-5 | TRBV20-1 | 18 | TRBD1 | . | CSARGDIDRAGGNQPQHF | TGCAGTGCTAGAGGTGATATAGACAGGGCAGGGGGCAATCAGCCCCAGCATTTT
TRBJ2-1 | TRBV5-1 | 17 | TRBD2 | . | CASSLGTSGMAKNEQFF | TGCGCCAGCAGCTTGGGGACTAGCGGGATGGCCAAGAATGAGCAGTTCTTC
TRBJ2-1 | TRBV27 | 14 | . | . | CASSLDLGANEQFF | TGTGCCAGCAGTTTAGATCTAGGTGCCAATGAGCAGTTCTTC
TRBJ1-4 | TRBV10-1 | 16 | TRBD1 | few | CASSERQGRVNEKLFF | TGCGCCAGCAGTGAGCGACAGGGGCGTGTTAATGAAAAACTGTTTTTT
TRBJ2-5 | TRBV7-9 | 14 | TRBD2 | . | CASNLGLAGETQYF | TGTGCCAGCAATTTGGGACTAGCGGGAGAGACCCAGTACTTC
TRBJ1-6 | TRBV14 | 13 | . | few | CASSQNRVSPLHF | TGTGCCAGCAGCCAAAACAGGGTATCACCCCTCCACTTT